This T cell receptor beta chain was obtained from a study of blood T cell repertoires in COVID-19. Background on the study: Acute and convalescent COVID-19 samples came from the United States, Italy and Spain. Sources were T cells, B-cell-depleted T cells, or PBMCs; the material itself was cDNA or gDNA.

Germline V gene sequence: CDR1 SGDLS, CDR2 YYNGEE. This CDR3 contains 15 residues. The V gene lost 2 bases and the J gene lost 7 bases, with 15 bases spanning the gap. Original processing notes: Reference gene primer amplification gave estimated nucleated cell counts. Here immunoSEQ multiplex PCR was the method, and the copy in TCRdb shows in-frame clones only, minus some. The V and J calls and the clone size are those of that table, but D and trimming were determined from the DNA. This sample has more than 150,000 clones, with about 82% found just once. The V call is TRBV9, the J call TRBJ1-4; tentative D call: TRBD1 (5 bases). The sequenced sample consisted of peripheral blood. The sequence came from a man in his fifties or sixties with active or convalescent COVID-19. CDR3 sequence reads: CASSVQAGRGEKLFF. CDR3 in DNA: TGTGCCAGCAGCGTTCAGGCAGGGCGCGGTGAAAAACTGTTTTTT.